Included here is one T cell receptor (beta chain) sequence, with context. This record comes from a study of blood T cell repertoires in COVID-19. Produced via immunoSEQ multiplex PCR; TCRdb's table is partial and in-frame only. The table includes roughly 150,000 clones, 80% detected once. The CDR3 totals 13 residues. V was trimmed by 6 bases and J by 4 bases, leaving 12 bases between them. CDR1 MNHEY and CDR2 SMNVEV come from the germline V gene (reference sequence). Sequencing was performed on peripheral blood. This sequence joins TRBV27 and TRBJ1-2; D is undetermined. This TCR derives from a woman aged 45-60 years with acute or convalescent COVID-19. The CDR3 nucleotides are TGTGCCAGCAGCCAGGCAGGATTCTATGGCTACACCTTC. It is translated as CASSQAGFYGYTF.